The T cell receptor (beta chain) described here comes from a study of blood T cell repertoires in COVID-19. Overall study: Nucleic acid was either cDNA or gDNA, and it came from T cells, B-cell-depleted T cells, or PBMCs.

The CDR3 length is 18 residues. CDR1 KGHSH and CDR2 LQKENI come from the germline V gene. The ends were cut back, 2 bases at V and 0 bases at J, with 14 bases in the middle. Per the original methods: The assay estimated nucleated cells by amplifying reference gene primers. The assay was immunoSEQ multiplex PCR, and TCRdb's table has in-frame clones only and misses some. V and J calls plus clone size are reproduced from that table; the DNA served to infer D and trimming. This sample has approximately 400,000 clones, with about 89% found just once. The participants were between roughly 18 and 100 years old and came from under 25 US areas. Cohorts were determined from participant-reported clinical history.

The specimen sequenced was PBMCs or T cells enriched from blood (not recorded which). The TCR sequence derives from a woman aged 40 to 49 who had been exposed to COVID-19. The chain carries TRBV18 and TRBJ1-6; possible D gene TRBD1, 5 bases. This CDR3 is CASSPIPGGSSYNSPLHF. Here the CDR3 DNA reads TGTGCCAGCTCACCAATCCCGGGGGGGAGCTCCTATAATTCACCCCTCCACTTT. The full variable domain, completed using reference TRBV18 and TRBJ1-6, is NAGVMQNPRHLVRRRGQEARLRCSPMKGHSHVYWYRQLPEEGLKFMVYLQKENIIDESGMPKERFSAEFPKEGPSILRIQQVVRGDSAAYFCASSPIPGGSSYNSPLHFGNGTRLTVT.